A selection of T cell receptor beta chains follows, all from one sample in a study of CD4+ T cells in melanoma. Data came from immunoSEQ multiplex PCR; TCRdb stores just in-frame clones and leaves some out. Among roughly 110,000 clones listed, approximately 92% were seen once. Sequencing input: peripheral blood. The origin of the receptors is a human donor with melanoma. CDR3s include the opening cysteine and the closing phenylalanine or tryptophan. Each record gives: V gene, J gene, clone size, D gene, CDR3 DNA, CDR3 protein. D genes are given only for firm matches. Expanded clones get a size class; other rows say once, few or many, or leave the size out.

V: TRBV2
J: TRBJ1-1
size: .
D: .
DNA: TGTGCCAGCAGTGAAGGCGAAGCTTTCTTT
CDR3: CASSEGEAFF

V: TRBV6-1
J: TRBJ2-7
size: .
D: TRBD1
DNA: TGTGCCAGCAGCAGGACAGGGGTTTACGAGCAGTACTTC
CDR3: CASSRTGVYEQYF

V: TRBV19
J: TRBJ2-6
size: .
D: .
DNA: TGTGCCAGTAGTATAGGATTCGGGGTACCAGGGGCCAACGTCCTGACTTTC
CDR3: CASSIGFGVPGANVLTF

V: TRBV18
J: TRBJ1-5
size: .
D: TRBD1
DNA: TGTGCCAGCTCACCACCGCGAGGGACAGGGGGGGTCAATCAGCCCCAGCATTTT
CDR3: CASSPPRGTGGVNQPQHF

V: TRBV5-5
J: TRBJ2-7
size: .
D: .
DNA: TGTGCCAGCAGCTACCGGGACAATTCCTACGAGCAGTACTTC
CDR3: CASSYRDNSYEQYF

V: TRBV7-2
J: TRBJ2-2
size: .
D: TRBD2
DNA: TGTGCCAGCAGCTTACCTAGCGGGGGCTCCGCCGGGGAGCTGTTTTTT
CDR3: CASSLPSGGSAGELFF

V: TRBV28
J: TRBJ2-3
size: .
D: .
DNA: TGTGCCAGCAGTTTACTCCCCCGATACACAGATACGCAGTATTTT
CDR3: CASSLLPRYTDTQYF

V: TRBV7-3
J: TRBJ2-7
size: .
D: TRBD2
DNA: TGTGCCAGCAGCTATGATAGCGGGACCTACGAGCAGTACTTC
CDR3: CASSYDSGTYEQYF

V: TRBV28
J: TRBJ2-7
size: .
D: TRBD1
DNA: TGTGCCAGCAGTTCGCTAACCGGGACAGGAATCAACGAGCAGTACTTC
CDR3: CASSSLTGTGINEQYF

V: TRBV5-1
J: TRBJ1-6
size: .
D: .
DNA: TGCGCCAGCAGCTTGGCCCAGGGCGGTTCTTCACCCCTCCACTTT
CDR3: CASSLAQGGSSPLHF

V: TRBV5-4
J: TRBJ2-2
size: .
D: .
DNA: TGTGCCAGCAGGGGGGCCGACACCGGGGAGCTGTTTTTT
CDR3: CASRGADTGELFF

V: TRBV28
J: TRBJ2-7
size: .
D: .
DNA: TGTGCCAGCAGTTCCGGCCGGGAGCAGTACTTC
CDR3: CASSSGREQYF

V: TRBV5-1
J: TRBJ2-1
size: .
D: TRBD2
DNA: TGCGCCAGCAGCTTATTTAGCGGGGACGGGAACAATGAGCAGTTCTTC
CDR3: CASSLFSGDGNNEQFF

V: TRBV28
J: TRBJ1-5
size: .
D: .
DNA: TGTGCCAGCAGTTTGGCCGGGGGCTATCAGCCCCAGCATTTT
CDR3: CASSLAGGYQPQHF

V: TRBV5-1
J: TRBJ1-2
size: .
D: .
DNA: TGCGCCAGCAGCTTGGGGCAGAACTATGGCTACACCTTC
CDR3: CASSLGQNYGYTF

V: TRBV28
J: TRBJ2-7
size: once
D: .
DNA: TGTGCCAGCAGTTCAGGGCCGGGGGTTCAGTACTTC
CDR3: CASSSGPGVQYF